The rows below give T cell receptor delta chains drawn from one sample of a study of gamma-delta chains in newborns, infants, children. TCRdb re-called clones from the reads using CATT. The data show 9,000 to 9,500 delta-chain clones, roughly 20% seen once. Specimen: blood. All receptors come from a child who was a newborn, infant or young child, either healthy, febrile or measles-vaccinated (not recorded which). Both conserved end residues are part of each CDR3.

V: TRDV2
CDR3: CACDGVGRPSDKLIF

V: TRDV2
CDR3: CACDTLGDRDLADKLIF

V: TRDV2
CDR3: CACDTLLGDTGSWDTRQMFF

V: TRAV29/DV5
CDR3: CAASAGPLIYWGNAYTDKLIF

V: TRDV2
CDR3: CACDPLRQRTGGPYIDKLIF

V: TRDV2
CDR3: CACEALGTDLTAQLFF

V: TRDV2
CDR3: CACDTLLGDTQSWDTRQMFF

V: TRDV2
CDR3: CACDSIPTPRGGCSNTDKLIF

V: TRDV2
CDR3: CACDTVLLGDTKATDKLIF

V: TRDV2
CDR3: CACDTLPTPSEGPSSYTDKLIF

V: TRDV2
CDR3: CACDTVGHGTDKLIF

V: TRDV2
CDR3: CACDTLPTRLGPEGSTDKLIF

V: TRDV2
CDR3: CACDTWGSTDKLIF

V: TRDV1
CDR3: CALGVTFLKTWGIRYTDKLIF

V: TRDV2
CDR3: CACDTILGDTQRTWDTRQMFF

V: TRDV2
CDR3: CACDTLGDTRVALIF

V: TRDV2
CDR3: CACDTVLGDTVRTDKLIF

V: TRDV2
CDR3: CACDTLLETYTDKLIF

V: TRDV2
CDR3: CACDTLVSTDKLIF

V: TRDV2
CDR3: CAFDRTGGPSSWDTRQMFF

V: TRDV2
CDR3: CACDAAAGGSPSSWDTRQMFF

V: TRDV2
CDR3: CACDTAGTGGSSWDTRKMFF

V: TRDV1
CDR3: CALGSVWGIPDFDADKLIF

V: TRDV1
CDR3: CALGVATAFLHSNTDKLIF

V: TRDV2
CDR3: CACDTVLGDMTWDTRQMFF

V: TRDV2
CDR3: CACDTLGDAGALDDKLIF

V: TRDV2
CDR3: CACLPLLGDTGADKLIF

V: TRDV2
CDR3: CACDTIEGTGGLYTDKLIF

V: TRDV2
CDR3: CACDNVFVGDKNTDKLIF

V: TRDV2
CDR3: CASDVWGEMKPGDTDKLIF

V: TRDV2
CDR3: CACDNLGDTDKLIF